This note documents a single T cell receptor beta chain sequence. The antigen remains unidentified. CDR3 length: 13 amino acids. Germline assignment: CDR1 SGHAT and CDR2 FQNNGV. After removal of 5 bases from V and 2 bases from J, the junction contained 1 base not matched to a gene. The sample is drawn from a study of cytomegalovirus exposure and HLA in healthy donors. About the study: Drawn from HLA-typed donors, 83 million or so unique TCRs were held in an early data release.

The PCR had 60 Vbeta and 13 Jbeta primers. Profiled with immunoSEQ multiplex PCR; TCRdb holds only in-frame clones, not every one. The sample contains more than 110,000 clones, more than 75% of which appear only once. Study-level findings and limits: Common viral pathogens were later found to be apparently linked to several of the most significant clusters.

The sequenced material came from PBMCs. The rearrangement joins TRBV11-2 to TRBJ2-7, with 9 bases matching TRBD1. This TCR came from a man aged 18 to 29 in good health and CMV-seronegative. This CDR3 reads CASSRQGAYEQYF. CDR3 nucleotides: TGTGCCAGCAGCAGACAGGGGGCCTACGAGCAGTACTTC.